This T cell receptor beta chain was identified during a study of response to subunit inactivated influenza vaccine (dated by TCRdb to 2016 to 2018). With regard to the full study: To follow how T cells responded to a trivalent subunit inactivated influenza vaccine, the researchers relied on deep quantitative profiling of the T cell receptor repertoire. General conclusions and limits of the study: According to the authors, only a limited number of new T cells may be recruited by each seasonal influenza vaccination.

As for this clonotype: Its antigen remains undetermined. A clone one base away is much larger, so this may be a read error.

Receptor amplification or capture employed RT-PCR. Sequencer: Illumina HiSeq 2500. TCRdb trimmed the raw reads at Q25, called clones with MiXCR and kept productive beta chains. Identical CDR3 proteins give one entry, which carries the most common genes and DNA. The sample contains about 190,000 distinct CDR3 sequences, 14% of them found a single time. Approximately 25% of the sample goes to the ten largest clones. This TCR came from a man between 50 and 59 years old who received an inactivated influenza vaccine. Donor details come from another sample of the same person, matched by shared clones. Sequences were derived from CD8+ T cells sorted from PBMCs, sampled roughly 5 days after vaccination.

CDR3 region: CASSLDETDLWPYEQYF. Read as DNA, the sequence is TGTGCCAGCAGCTTAGACGAGACGGACCTTTGGCCCTACGAGCAGTACTTC. The rearrangement combines TRBV7-8 with TRBJ2-7, with an unclear D gene assignment. The junction shows trimming of 1 base on V and 2 bases on J, plus 18 bases between the germline ends. The CDR3 sequence holds 17 residues, the cysteine and phenylalanine included. Of the read, only the CDR3 DNA is kept; its 51 bases are in frame from base 1. CDR1 SGHVS and CDR2 FQNEAQ were looked up in the germline V gene.